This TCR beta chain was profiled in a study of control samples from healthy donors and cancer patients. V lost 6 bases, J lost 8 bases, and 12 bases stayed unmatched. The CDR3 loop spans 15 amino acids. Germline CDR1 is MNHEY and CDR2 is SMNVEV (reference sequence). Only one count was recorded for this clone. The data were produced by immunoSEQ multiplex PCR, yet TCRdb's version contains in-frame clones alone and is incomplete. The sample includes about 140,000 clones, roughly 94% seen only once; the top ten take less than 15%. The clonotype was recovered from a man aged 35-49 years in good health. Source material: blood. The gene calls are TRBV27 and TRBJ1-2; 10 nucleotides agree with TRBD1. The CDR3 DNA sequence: TGTGCCAGCAGCGGACAGGGGGACCATCCCCGAGGCTACACCTTC. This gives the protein CASSGQGDHPRGYTF.